The 7 T cell receptor beta chains presented below share a single source sample, sequenced in a study of radiation and T cells in renal cell carcinoma. Sequencing used immunoSEQ multiplex PCR; TCRdb keeps in-frame clones, though not all of them. The table has 120,000 to 150,000 clones, approximately 86% seen once. Regarding time point: blood 4 weeks post-SBRT, at nephrectomy. Sample treatment: 15 Gy SBRT to primary tumor, nephrectomy 4 weeks later. The sequences come from blood, collected from a patient whose treatment included radiotherapy and nephrectomy. Every receptor here comes from a woman aged 45 to 65 with renal cell carcinoma.

V is TRBV10-3 and J is TRBJ1-6; 7 nucleotides match TRBD1. CDR1 ENHRY and CDR2 SYGVKD come from the germline V gene. This CDR3 region has 16 residues. V shed 4 bases, J shed 0 bases, and the junction held 3 bases outside the gene matches. The CDR3 region has the DNA TGTGCCATCAGTGGACAGGGCAGCTCCTATAATTCACCCCTCCACTTT. Translation: CAISGQGSSYNSPLHF.

V and J are TRBV6-1 and TRBJ2-1, with 8 bases identical to TRBD2. The CDR3 contains 13 residues. The germline CDR1 and CDR2 sequences are MNHNS and SASEGT. After removal of 5 bases from V and 6 bases from J, the junction contained 3 bases not matched to a gene. DNA for the CDR3: TGTGCCAGCAGTCCGGGAGGGGTCAATGAGCAGTTCTTC. Its translation: CASSPGGVNEQFF.

The chain's CDR3 is CASSLATGVQETQYF. The DNA for the CDR3 is TGTGCCAGCAGCTTAGCGACCGGAGTCCAAGAGACCCAGTACTTC. The J gene is TRBJ2-5, the V gene TRBV7-2; D is ambiguous. The CDR3 is 15 amino acids. V was pared by 0 bases and J by 1 base, with 9 bases between. CDR1 is SGHTA, CDR2 FQGNSA, per germline.

Notes on this clone: This sample includes further DNA sequences coding for the same CDR3. The chain carries TRBV5-1 and TRBJ2-3, with 8 bases that match TRBD1. Trimming removed 2 bases from V and 3 bases from J; junction bases left unmatched: 2. Germline V CDR1 and CDR2: SGHRS, YFSETQ. This CDR3 region has 14 residues. CDR3 residues: CASSFGQGTDTQYF. For the CDR3, the DNA is TGCGCCAGCAGCTTTGGACAGGGAACAGATACGCAGTATTTT.

CDR3 residues: CASSQDQVDTQYF. In nucleotides, the CDR3 is TGCGCCAGCAGCCAAGATCAAGTGGATACGCAGTATTTT. The genes are TRBV4-3 and TRBJ2-3; unclear D gene. V was trimmed by 0 bases and J by 6 bases, leaving 7 bases between them. Germline-derived CDR1 and CDR2 are LGHNA and YSLEER. The CDR3 has 13 amino acids.

In its sample, this clone was seen once. CDR3 bases: TGTGCCACCACCTCCGCGGGGGCGCGAGAGCAGTACTTC. Translated, it gives CATTSAGAREQYF. The chain has TRBV28 and TRBJ2-7, with D perhaps matching TRBD2 (7 bases). Trimming pared 10 bases from V and 7 bases from J, leaving 20 bases between. CDR1 is MDHEN, CDR2 SYDVKM, per germline. The CDR3 contains 13 residues. Drawing the rest from reference TRBV28 and TRBJ2-7, the complete variable domain is DVKVTQSSRYLVKRTGEKVFLECVQDMDHENMFWYRQDPGLGLRLIYFSYDVKMKEKGDIPEGYSVSREKKERFSLILESASTNQTSMYLCATTSAGAREQYFGPGTRLTVT.

V and J are TRBV5-6 and TRBJ1-2; D unresolved. The CDR3 loop spans 11 amino acids. Germline CDR1 SGHDT, CDR2 YYEEEE. Trimming pared 2 bases from V and 7 bases from J, leaving 6 bases between. The chain's CDR3 is CASSFGGGYTF. CDR3 nucleotides: TGTGCCAGCAGCTTCGGAGGTGGCTACACCTTC.